Listed below are T cell receptor beta chains from one sample, sequenced in a study of vaccination and CD4 T cells after COVID-19. Antigens for these TCRs are unknown. Via MiXCR, TCRdb re-called the PCR reads, giving one row per CDR3 protein. The data contain more than 13,000 distinct CDR3 sequences, roughly 37% of them singletons. Sequencing was performed on CD4+ T cells from blood, cultured in vitro. The receptors come from a human donor who had recovered from COVID-19. CDR3s include the opening cysteine and the closing phenylalanine or tryptophan. Fields, in order: V gene, clone size, J gene, D gene, CDR3 protein, CDR3 DNA. The D gene is left open where the match is weak. Clone sizes are given selectively: once, few, many, or a class where the clone is expanded.

TRBV19,-,TRBJ2-3,TRBD2,CASSPRTSGSTDTQYF,TGTGCCAGTAGCCCCAGGACTAGCGGCAGCACAGATACGCAGTATTTT
TRBV27,few,TRBJ2-7,-,CASSSPDLYYEQYF,TGTGCCAGCAGTTCCCCGGACCTATACTACGAGCAGTACTTC
TRBV7-3,-,TRBJ2-5,-,CASSFRGQSQETQYF,TGTGCCAGCAGCTTCAGGGGCCAATCCCAAGAGACCCAGTACTTC
TRBV7-2,-,TRBJ2-2,TRBD1,CASSLRTGYAGELFF,TGTGCCAGCAGCCTTAGGACAGGGTATGCCGGGGAGCTGTTTTTT
TRBV7-9,-,TRBJ1-4,-,CASTGRTNEKLFF,TGTGCCAGCACGGGTAGGACTAATGAAAAACTGTTTTTT
TRBV7-2,-,TRBJ2-7,-,CASSLEVALSYEQYF,TGTGCCAGCAGCTTAGAGGTGGCACTGTCCTACGAGCAGTACTTC
TRBV11-2,-,TRBJ2-5,TRBD2,CASSLGGTSGRPVPTQYF,TGTGCCAGCAGCTTAGGCGGGACTAGCGGCCGACCGGTACCAACCCAGTACTTC
TRBV15,-,TRBJ2-2,-,CATSRGEDSSLEELFF,TGTGCCACCAGCAGAGGGGAGGACTCCTCTCTGGAGGAGCTGTTTTTT
TRBV30,-,TRBJ2-4,TRBD1,CAWSGKQGAAVWNIQYF,TGTGCCTGGAGTGGGAAACAGGGGGCCGCGGTCTGGAACATTCAGTACTTC
TRBV15,-,TRBJ2-3,TRBD2,CATSRGLREADTQYF,TGTGCCACCAGCAGAGGACTACGGGAGGCAGATACGCAGTATTTT
TRBV28,few,TRBJ1-5,-,CASRRSRLSGNQPQHF,TGTGCCAGCCGCCGATCTCGGCTTAGCGGCAATCAGCCCCAGCATTTT
TRBV19,-,TRBJ1-5,-,CASSLWVVGQPQHF,TGTGCCAGTAGTCTCTGGGTTGTGGGACAGCCCCAGCATTTT
TRBV20-1,few,TRBJ2-1,TRBD2,CSARSTSGGYNEQFF,TGCAGTGCTAGGTCGACTAGCGGGGGGTACAATGAGCAGTTCTTC
TRBV6-1,-,TRBJ1-2,-,CASRNRQDYGYTF,TGTGCCAGCAGAAACAGGCAGGACTATGGCTACACCTTC
TRBV7-2,few,TRBJ1-5,TRBD1,CASSLGGTGGIQPQHF,TGTGCCAGCAGCTTAGGTGGGACAGGGGGCATCCAGCCCCAGCATTTT
TRBV5-4,-,TRBJ2-3,TRBD1,CASSLALTGASSTDTQYF,TGTGCCAGCAGCTTGGCCCTAACAGGGGCCTCTAGCACAGATACGCAGTATTTT
TRBV7-9,-,TRBJ1-1,-,CASSLRTGRAEAFF,TGTGCCAGCAGCTTACGAACGGGAAGGGCTGAAGCTTTCTTT
TRBV10-3,few,TRBJ1-2,TRBD1,CASTGQGKDNYGYTF,TGTGCCAGCACGGGACAGGGTAAGGATAACTATGGCTACACCTTC
TRBV19,-,TRBJ1-1,TRBD1,CASSRGTGMNTEAFF,TGTGCCAGTAGTAGGGGGACAGGGATGAACACTGAAGCTTTCTTT
TRBV6-5,few,TRBJ2-1,-,CASSYGDPGYNEQFF,TGTGCCAGCAGTTACGGAGACCCAGGTTACAATGAGCAGTTCTTC
TRBV6-4,-,TRBJ2-3,-,CASSASTSGTDTQYF,TGTGCCAGCAGTGCCTCGACCAGCGGAACAGATACGCAGTATTTT
TRBV6-1,-,TRBJ1-6,-,CASSELGRGNSPLHF,TGTGCCAGCAGTGAACTCGGCAGGGGTAATTCACCCCTCCACTTT
TRBV28,few,TRBJ2-4,TRBD2,CASSLALAGGGKNIQYF,TGTGCCAGCAGCTTAGCATTAGCGGGAGGAGGCAAAAACATTCAGTACTTC
TRBV4-2,-,TRBJ2-3,TRBD1,CASSRHRGSTDTQYF,TGTGCCAGCAGCCGTCACAGGGGGAGCACAGATACGCAGTATTTT
TRBV19,-,TRBJ1-1,TRBD1,CASSPLQTGGTEAFF,TGTGCCAGTAGTCCGCTTCAGACAGGGGGGACTGAAGCTTTCTTT
TRBV28,-,TRBJ1-5,-,CASSSRLNRLGQPQHF,TGTGCCAGCAGTTCCCGCCTCAACAGGTTAGGTCAGCCCCAGCATTTT
TRBV30,-,TRBJ2-2,-,CAWRDSPNTGELFF,TGTGCCTGGAGAGACAGCCCTAACACCGGGGAGCTGTTTTTT
TRBV7-3,-,TRBJ2-7,-,CASSQAYGKPYEQYF,TGCGCCAGCAGCCAAGCTTATGGGAAACCCTACGAGCAGTACTTC
TRBV19,few,TRBJ1-2,-,CASTGSLSGYTF,TGTGCCAGTACCGGTTCCCTGTCCGGCTACACCTTC
TRBV5-5,-,TRBJ1-2,-,CASSTTGYGYTF,TGTGCCAGCAGCACCACAGGGTACGGCTACACCTTC